The 5 T cell receptor beta chains reported below all come from one sample, sequenced in a study of blood T cell repertoires in COVID-19 (TCRdb year 2020). Libraries were prepared through the immunoSEQ multiplex PCR assay. TCRdb took this table from immuneACCESS and kept in-frame rearrangements with V and J called. Such tables lack part of the clones; where checked against another copy, unresolved V genes explain under half of the gap, and the rest is unexplained. The sample table shows 55,000 to 60,000 clones, and approximately 84% are seen once. Together, the top ten hold roughly 18% of the sample. The specimen was peripheral blood. The source of these receptors is a man in his 70s with active COVID-19.

This clone came up a few times. The gene calls are TRBV4-1 and TRBJ1-3, with a tentative D call TRBD1 (5 bases). The CDR3 is made up of 16 amino acids. The V end was cut by 4 bases, the J end by 0 bases, with 13 bases between. Germline loops: CDR1 MGHRA, CDR2 YSYEKL. CDR3 bases: TGCGCCAGCAGCCTCCGACAGACCTTCTCTGGAAACACCATATATTTT. It translates to CASSLRQTFSGNTIYF.

The chain couples TRBV11-2 to TRBJ2-6, with D perhaps matching TRBD2 (5 bases). CDR1 is SGHAT, CDR2 FQNNGV, per germline. Trimming cost V 2 bases and J 2 bases, with 7 bases left between them. This CDR3 comprises 15 residues. This CDR3 reads CASSLMRAGANVLTF. The CDR3 bases are TGTGCCAGCAGCTTAATGAGGGCTGGGGCCAACGTCCTGACTTTC. The full variable domain, completed using reference TRBV11-2 and TRBJ2-6, is EAGVAQSPRYKIIEKRQSVAFWCNPISGHATLYWYQQILGQGPKLLIQFQNNGVVDDSQLPKDRFSAERLKGVDSTLKIQPAKLEDSAVYLCASSLMRAGANVLTFGAGSRLTVL.

The genes are TRBV5-1 and TRBJ2-7, with no clear D. The CDR3 consists of 13 residues. The germline V gene has CDR1 SGHRS and CDR2 YFSETQ. Trimming stripped 5 bases from V and 0 bases from J, with 9 bases between. In nucleotides, the CDR3 is TGCGCCAGCAGAACCGACAACTCCTACGAGCAGTACTTC. It yields the protein CASRTDNSYEQYF.

The rearrangement uses TRBV27 and TRBJ2-7; TRBD2 aligns across 9 bases. The CDR3 runs to 16 residues. The ends lost 6 bases at V and 2 bases at J; junction bases unmatched: 11. Looked up from germline, CDR1 is MNHEY and CDR2 is SMNVEV (reference sequence). The CDR3 DNA reads TGTGCCAGCAGGCCAACTAGCGGGTGGATCCCCTACGAGCAGTACTTC. Protein: CASRPTSGWIPYEQYF.

This clone was recorded once. The chain employs TRBV25-1 and TRBJ1-2; unclear D gene. V was pared by 3 bases and J by 4 bases, with 9 bases between. The germline CDR1 and CDR2 sequences are MGHDK and SYGVNS. The CDR3 sequence is 13 residues long. CDR3 nucleotide sequence: TGTGCCAGCAGTGACACCCACATCTATGGCTACACCTTC. Encoded protein: CASSDTHIYGYTF.